The 16 T cell receptor beta chains below were found in one sample sequenced in a study of cytomegalovirus exposure and HLA in healthy donors. PCR involved 60 Vbeta and 13 Jbeta primers. Assay: immunoSEQ multiplex PCR; the TCRdb copy retains only in-frame clones and omits some. The repertoire includes over 150,000 clones, approximately 71% of them detected once, and roughly 5% sits in the top ten. Sequences were obtained from PBMCs. These receptors all stem from a male donor in good health and CMV-seronegative.

The chain joins TRBV5-1 to TRBJ2-5; 8 bases map to TRBD1. The CDR3 length is 15 residues. Germline trimming cut 5 bases from V and 5 bases from J; bases unmatched to any gene: 11. Germline loops: CDR1 SGHRS, CDR2 YFSETQ. This CDR3 reads CASRGQGASGETQYF. The CDR3 bases are TGCGCCAGCAGGGGCCAGGGGGCGAGTGGGGAGACCCAGTACTTC.

The genes are TRBV30 and TRBJ1-3; D unclear. The germline gives CDR1 GTSNPN, CDR2 SVGIG (reference sequence). Deletions cut 3 bases from V and 0 bases from J, with 12 bases between. The CDR3 loop spans 15 amino acids. CDR3 nucleotides: TGTGCCTGGAGAGACACACCAGCCTCTGGAAACACCATATATTTT. Translating it yields CAWRDTPASGNTIYF.

This chain joins TRBV18 and TRBJ2-7; 9 nucleotides align to TRBD1. Unmatched junction bases numbered 8, after V lost 6 bases and J lost 5 bases. The CDR3 contains 14 residues. The germline CDR1 and CDR2 sequences are KGHSH and LQKENI. CDR3 loop: CASSRRTGENEQYF. In DNA form, the CDR3 reads TGTGCCAGCTCGCGAAGGACAGGGGAGAACGAGCAGTACTTC.

J is TRBJ2-1 and V is TRBV14; possible D gene TRBD1, 5 bases. The germline CDR1 and CDR2 sequences are SGHDN and FVKESK. V lost 2 bases, J lost 9 bases, and 8 bases lay in between. The CDR3 totals 12 residues. The CDR3 nucleotides are TGTGCCAGCAGCCAACAGGGTCTTGAGCAGTTCTTC. Translating it yields CASSQQGLEQFF.

This sequence joins TRBV28 and TRBJ2-7, with 8 bases identical to TRBD2. The CDR3 spans 14 residues. V was clipped by 3 bases and J by 3 bases; unmatched bases: 4. From germline, CDR1 is MDHEN and CDR2 SYDVKM. Written as DNA, the CDR3 is TGTGCCAGCAGTTTGGCCAGCGGGAGCTACGAGCAGTACTTC. The encoded protein is CASSLASGSYEQYF.

This clone was seen a single time. The chain couples TRBV19 to TRBJ2-7, with D perhaps TRBD2 (5 bases). Trimming stripped 1 base from V and 6 bases from J, with 7 bases between. This CDR3 region has 12 residues. Germline V gives CDR1 LNHDA, CDR2 SQIVND (reference sequence). The CDR3 protein is CASSIGGREQYF. CDR3 bases: TGTGCCAGTAGTATAGGAGGGCGCGAGCAGTACTTC.

This chain uses TRBV6-5 with TRBJ2-7; 9 nucleotides match TRBD1. V lost 2 bases to trimming and J lost 12 bases; unmatched junction nucleotides: 8. This CDR3 is built from 13 residues. Germline-derived CDR1 and CDR2 are MNHEY and SVGAGI. The CDR3 DNA sequence: TGTGCCAGCAGTTACCCAGGCACAGGGGGCCTGTACTTC. It codes for CASSYPGTGGLYF.

The chain carries TRBV18 and TRBJ1-5; unclear D gene. V dropped 6 bases and J dropped 4 bases, with 16 bases sitting between them. CDR1 and CDR2 (germline): KGHSH, LQKENI. CDR3 length equals 15 residues. The CDR3 bases are TGTGCCAGCTCTCCTCCGGGAGTGCGAAATCAGCCCCAGCATTTT. Translating gives CASSPPGVRNQPQHF. Based on the CDR3 plus reference TRBV18 and TRBJ1-5, the full variable domain is NAGVMQNPRHLVRRRGQEARLRCSPMKGHSHVYWYRQLPEEGLKFMVYLQKENIIDESGMPKERFSAEFPKEGPSILRIQQVVRGDSAAYFCASSPPGVRNQPQHFGDGTRLSIL.

The rearrangement uses TRBV18 and TRBJ1-1, with D maybe TRBD1 (6 bases). V was clipped by 2 bases and J by 8 bases, with 12 bases between them. CDR1 and CDR2 (germline): KGHSH, LQKENI. The length of the CDR3 is 13 residues. In nucleotides, the CDR3 is TGTGCCAGCTCACCAGACAGGAGTCTAGAAGCTTTCTTT. It encodes CASSPDRSLEAFF.

The chain uses TRBV15 and TRBJ1-2; D perhaps matches TRBD1 (6 bases). The V gene lost 2 bases and the J gene lost 3 bases, with 10 bases spanning the gap. The germline V gene encodes CDR1 LNHNV and CDR2 YYDKDF (reference sequence). The CDR3 runs to 14 residues. The CDR3 DNA reads as TGTGCCACCAGCAGACAGGGGAGTGACTATGGCTACACCTTC. It translates to CATSRQGSDYGYTF. Full variable domain (remainder filled in from reference TRBV15 and TRBJ1-2): DAMVIQNPRYQVTQFGKPVTLSCSQTLNHNVMYWYQQKSSQAPKLLFHYYDKDFNNEADTPDNFQSRRPNTSFCFLDIRSPGLGDTAMYLCATSRQGSDYGYTFGSGTRLTVV.

This chain links TRBV5-1 with TRBJ2-1; weak D call: TRBD2 (5 bases). The CDR3 runs to 15 residues. Trimming removed 0 bases from V and 2 bases from J, with 9 bases in between. CDR1 and CDR2 (germline): SGHRS, YFSETQ. This CDR3 reads CASSLGRIPYNEQFF. CDR3 nucleotides: TGCGCCAGCAGCTTGGGGAGGATCCCCTACAATGAGCAGTTCTTC. The whole variable domain, remainder taken from reference TRBV5-1 and TRBJ2-1, is KAGVTQTPRYLIKTRGQQVTLSCSPISGHRSVSWYQQTPGQGLQFLFEYFSETQRNKGNFPGRFSGRQFSNSRSEMNVSTLELGDSALYLCASSLGRIPYNEQFFGPGTRLTVL.

The chain recombines TRBV19 with TRBJ2-5; 9 nucleotides match TRBD1. Germline loops: CDR1 LNHDA, CDR2 SQIVND (reference sequence). This CDR3 comprises 13 residues. V shed 5 bases and J 8 bases; nucleotides not matched to a gene: 6. As DNA, the CDR3 is TGTGCCAGTAGTGCCACAGGGGGCGAAACCCAGTACTTC. This encodes CASSATGGETQYF.

This clone has only one observation. The chain has TRBV2 and TRBJ1-1; D uncertain. V lost 4 bases and J lost 6, with 18 bases in between. The CDR3 is made up of 15 amino acids. The germline gives CDR1 SNHLY, CDR2 FYNNEI. In DNA, the CDR3 is TGTGCCAGCAGTGGGATGCCGAGAGATAGCTCTGAAGCTTTCTTT. It specifies CASSGMPRDSSEAFF.

The chain links TRBV5-1 to TRBJ2-3; the D gene is possibly TRBD1 (6 bases). The CDR3 has 14 amino acids. Looked up from germline, CDR1 is SGHRS and CDR2 is YFSETQ. Between the trimmed V and J ends, which lost 4 bases and 5 bases, there was a span of 14 bases. This CDR3 reads CASSQGPGGDTQYF. CDR3 DNA sequence: TGCGCCAGCAGCCAGGGGCCTGGAGGAGATACGCAGTATTTT.

The chain recombines TRBV10-3 with TRBJ1-5, with unresolved D. The V gene lost 4 bases and the J gene lost 3 bases, with 10 bases spanning the gap. Looked up from germline, CDR1 is ENHRY and CDR2 is SYGVKD. The CDR3 sequence is 14 residues long. This CDR3 reads CAISGGGPNQPQHF. CDR3 bases: TGTGCCATCAGTGGGGGAGGGCCCAATCAGCCCCAGCATTTT.

V usage is TRBV28 and J usage is TRBJ1-1, with 10 bases identical to TRBD1. From germline, CDR1 is MDHEN and CDR2 SYDVKM. This CDR3 is built from 15 residues. The V and J ends lost 3 bases and 1 base, in that order; junction bases with no gene match: 2. The CDR3 spells CASSLDRGKNTEAFF. CDR3 DNA sequence: TGTGCCAGCAGTTTGGACAGGGGGAAGAACACTGAAGCTTTCTTT.